The present T cell receptor (beta chain) was sequenced within a study of blood T cell repertoires in COVID-19. This CDR3 region has 12 residues. Trimming pared 2 bases from V and 2 bases from J, leaving 6 bases between. Germline loops: CDR1 SQVTM, CDR2 ANQGSEA. Sequencing was performed with immunoSEQ multiplex PCR; in TCRdb, only in-frame clones are kept and a portion is missing. The table has tens of thousands of clones, nearly 90% seen once. The TCR was taken from a man aged 55 to 70 with acute or convalescent COVID-19. The chain couples TRBV29-1 to TRBJ2-5; D is unclear. Sequencing input: peripheral blood. DNA of the CDR3: TGCAGCGTTGAAACACAGCAAGAGACCCAGTACTTC. Its protein product is CSVETQQETQYF.